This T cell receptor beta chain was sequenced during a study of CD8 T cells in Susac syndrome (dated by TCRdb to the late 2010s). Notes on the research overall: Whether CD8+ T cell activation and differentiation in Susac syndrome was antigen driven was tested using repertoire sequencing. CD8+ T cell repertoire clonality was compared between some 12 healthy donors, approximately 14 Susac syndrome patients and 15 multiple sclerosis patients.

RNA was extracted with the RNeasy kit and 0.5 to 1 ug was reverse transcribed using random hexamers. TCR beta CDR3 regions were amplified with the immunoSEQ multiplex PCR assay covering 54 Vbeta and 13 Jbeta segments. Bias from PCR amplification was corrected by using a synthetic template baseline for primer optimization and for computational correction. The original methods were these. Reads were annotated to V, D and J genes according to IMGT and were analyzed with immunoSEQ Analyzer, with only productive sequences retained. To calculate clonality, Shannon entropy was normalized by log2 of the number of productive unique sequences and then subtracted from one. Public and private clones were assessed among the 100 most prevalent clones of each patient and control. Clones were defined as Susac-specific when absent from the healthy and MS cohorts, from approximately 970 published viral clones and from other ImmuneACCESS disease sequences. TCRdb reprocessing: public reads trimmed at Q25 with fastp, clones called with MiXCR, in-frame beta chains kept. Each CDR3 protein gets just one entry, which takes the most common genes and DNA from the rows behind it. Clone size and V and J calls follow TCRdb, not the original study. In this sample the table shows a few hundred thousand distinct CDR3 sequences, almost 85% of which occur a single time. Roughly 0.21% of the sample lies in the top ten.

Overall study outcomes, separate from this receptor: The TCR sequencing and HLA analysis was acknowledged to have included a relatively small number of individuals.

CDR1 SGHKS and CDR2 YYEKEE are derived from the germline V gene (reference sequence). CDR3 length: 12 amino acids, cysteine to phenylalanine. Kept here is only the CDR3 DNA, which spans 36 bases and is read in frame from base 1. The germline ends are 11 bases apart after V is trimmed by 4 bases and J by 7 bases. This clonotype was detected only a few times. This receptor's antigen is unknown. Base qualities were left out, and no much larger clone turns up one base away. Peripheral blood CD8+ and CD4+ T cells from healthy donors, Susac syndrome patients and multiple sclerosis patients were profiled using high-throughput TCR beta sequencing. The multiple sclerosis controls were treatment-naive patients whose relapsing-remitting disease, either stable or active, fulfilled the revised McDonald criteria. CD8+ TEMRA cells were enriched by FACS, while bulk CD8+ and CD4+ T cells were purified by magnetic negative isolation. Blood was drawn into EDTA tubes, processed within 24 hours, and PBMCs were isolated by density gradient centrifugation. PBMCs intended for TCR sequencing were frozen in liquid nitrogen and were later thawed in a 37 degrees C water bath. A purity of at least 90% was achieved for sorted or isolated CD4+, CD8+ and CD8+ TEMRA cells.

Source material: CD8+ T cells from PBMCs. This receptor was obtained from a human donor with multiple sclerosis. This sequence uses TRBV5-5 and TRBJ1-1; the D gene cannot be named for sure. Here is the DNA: TGTGCCAGCAGCGCTCATGAGGGTGAAGCTTTCTTT. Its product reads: CASSAHEGEAFF.